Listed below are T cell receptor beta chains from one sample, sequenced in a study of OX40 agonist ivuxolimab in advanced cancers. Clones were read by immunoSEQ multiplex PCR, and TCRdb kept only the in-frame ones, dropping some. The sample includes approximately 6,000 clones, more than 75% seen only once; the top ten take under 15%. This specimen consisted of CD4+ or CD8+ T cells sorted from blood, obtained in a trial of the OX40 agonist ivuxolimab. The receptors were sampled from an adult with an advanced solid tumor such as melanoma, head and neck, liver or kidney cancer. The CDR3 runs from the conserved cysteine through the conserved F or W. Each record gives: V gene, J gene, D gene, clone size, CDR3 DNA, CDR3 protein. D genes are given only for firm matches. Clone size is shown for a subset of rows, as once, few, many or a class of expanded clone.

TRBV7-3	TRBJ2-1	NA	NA	TGTGCCAGCAGCGCCGGGGGATCCTACAATGAGCAGTTCTTC	CASSAGGSYNEQFF
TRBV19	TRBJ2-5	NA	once	TGTGCCTCGGGACCATGGGGTGAGACCCAGTACTTC	CASGPWGETQYF
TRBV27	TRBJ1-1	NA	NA	TGTGCCAGCAGTTTATTCGGGGTCATGAACACTGAAGCTTTCTTT	CASSLFGVMNTEAFF
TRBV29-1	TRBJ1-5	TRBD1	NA	TGCAGCGCCCAGGACAGGGGGCTAGATCAGCCCCAGCATTTT	CSAQDRGLDQPQHF
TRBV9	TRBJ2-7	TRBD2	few	TGTGCCAGCAGCGACGGACTAGCCTACGAGCAGTACTTC	CASSDGLAYEQYF
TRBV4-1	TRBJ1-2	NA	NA	TGCGCCAGCAGCCAAAGATGGTCTGATGGGTATGGCTACACCTTC	CASSQRWSDGYGYTF
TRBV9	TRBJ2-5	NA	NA	TGTGCCAGCAGCGCGGGACATCAGTACCAAGAGACCCAGTACTTC	CASSAGHQYQETQYF
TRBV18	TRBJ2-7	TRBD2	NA	TGTGCCAGCTCACCGGGGGGGAGAAACGAGCAGTACTTC	CASSPGGRNEQYF
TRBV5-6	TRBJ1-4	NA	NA	TGTGCCAGCAGCGTCGATGAAAAACTGTTTTTT	CASSVDEKLFF
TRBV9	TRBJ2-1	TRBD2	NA	TGTGCCAGCAGCGGTAGCGGGGCCCCGGGCAATGAGCAGTTCTTC	CASSGSGAPGNEQFF
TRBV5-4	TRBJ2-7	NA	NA	TGTGCCAGCAGCTTAGAACCCGTTCGGGAGCAGTACTTC	CASSLEPVREQYF
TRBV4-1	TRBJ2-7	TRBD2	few	TGCGCCAGCAGCCAAGGGGGGGGATCCTACGAGCAGTACTTC	CASSQGGGSYEQYF
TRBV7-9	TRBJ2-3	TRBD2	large	TGTGCCAGCAGCTTCCCAGCGGGGGACACAGATACGCAGTATTTT	CASSFPAGDTDTQYF
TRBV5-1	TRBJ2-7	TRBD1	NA	TGCGCCAGTCAGTGGGACAGAGCATACGAGCAGTACTTC	CASQWDRAYEQYF
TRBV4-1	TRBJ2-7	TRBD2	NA	TGCGCCAGCAGCCGCGTCCTAGCGGGCAACTACGAGCAGTACTTC	CASSRVLAGNYEQYF
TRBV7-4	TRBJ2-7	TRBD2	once	TGTGCCAGCAGCTTTGCTAGCGGGAGGACAACCTACGAGCAGTACTTC	CASSFASGRTTYEQYF
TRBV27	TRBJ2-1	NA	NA	TGTGCCAGCAGGGGGGGCACCTACAATGAGCAGTTCTTC	CASRGGTYNEQFF
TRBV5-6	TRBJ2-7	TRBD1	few	TGTGCCAGCAGCTTAAAGGGGACAGGGGCCTACGAGCAGTACTTC	CASSLKGTGAYEQYF
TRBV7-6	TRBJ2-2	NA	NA	TGTGCCAGCAGCTTAGACGTACCGAACACCGGGGAGCTGTTTTTT	CASSLDVPNTGELFF
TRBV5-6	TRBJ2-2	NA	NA	TGTGCCAGCAGCTTCGGTAGGACCGTTAACACCGGGGAGCTGTTTTTT	CASSFGRTVNTGELFF
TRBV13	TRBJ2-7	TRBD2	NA	TGTGCCAGCAGCCCTCGGACTAGCCAGTACGAGCAGTACTTC	CASSPRTSQYEQYF
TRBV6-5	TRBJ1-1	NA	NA	TGTGCCAGCAGTTACTCCGAAAGTGGCACTGAAGCTTTCTTT	CASSYSESGTEAFF
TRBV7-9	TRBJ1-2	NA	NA	TGTGCCAGCAGCTTAGCAGGTCTCGGACCGACCCTCTATGGCTACACCTTC	CASSLAGLGPTLYGYTF
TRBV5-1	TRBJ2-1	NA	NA	TGCGCCAGCAGCTTGGAGAGGGTAGTCGGTCCGGATGAGCAGTTCTTC	CASSLERVVGPDEQFF
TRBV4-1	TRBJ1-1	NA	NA	TGCGCCAGCAGCCGGGGGGCAGGGAACACTGAAGCTTTCTTT	CASSRGAGNTEAFF
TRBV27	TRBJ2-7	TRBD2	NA	TGTGCCAGCAGTTTTGGGACTAGCGGGAGTCCCTCCGAGCAGTACTTC	CASSFGTSGSPSEQYF
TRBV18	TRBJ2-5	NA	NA	TGTGCCAGCTCACCAGTAGGCGAGACCCAGTACTTC	CASSPVGETQYF
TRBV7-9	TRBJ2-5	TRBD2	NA	TGTGCCAGCAGCACCGGACTAGCGGGGGGCAGGGAGACCCAGTACTTC	CASSTGLAGGRETQYF
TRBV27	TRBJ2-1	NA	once	TGTGCCAGCAGTTTTCAACGTCCGAGCTCCTACAATGAGCAGTTCTTC	CASSFQRPSSYNEQFF
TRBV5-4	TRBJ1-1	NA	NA	TGTGCCAGCAGCTTCGGGAGCAACACTGAAGCTTTCTTT	CASSFGSNTEAFF
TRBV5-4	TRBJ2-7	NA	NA	TGTGCCAGCAGCTTTGGGTCCGGACTATCCTACGAGCAGTACTTC	CASSFGSGLSYEQYF
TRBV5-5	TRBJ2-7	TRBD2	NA	TGTGCCAGCAGTTACTCTAGCGGGCAGTACTTC	CASSYSSGQYF
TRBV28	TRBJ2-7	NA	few	TGTGCCAGCAGTTTAGGGACGGCGGGGGAGCAGTACTTC	CASSLGTAGEQYF
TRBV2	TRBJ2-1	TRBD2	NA	TGTGCCAGCAGTGGGGGGACTAGCGGGAGAGACAATGAGCAGTTCTTC	CASSGGTSGRDNEQFF
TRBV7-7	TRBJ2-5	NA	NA	TGTGCTAGCAGCGAGCGGACGGGGTGGGAGACCCAGTACTTC	CASSERTGWETQYF
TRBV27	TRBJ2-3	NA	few	TGTGCCAGCGAACCCTGGCGGAGGGATACGCAGTATTTT	CASEPWRRDTQYF
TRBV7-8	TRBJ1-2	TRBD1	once	TGTGCCAGCAGCCACCGGGACAGCCTTCTTCGCTATGGCTACACCTTC	CASSHRDSLLRYGYTF
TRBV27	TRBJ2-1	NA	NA	TGTGCCAGCAAGAGGAGCTCCTACAATGAGCAGTTCTTC	CASKRSSYNEQFF
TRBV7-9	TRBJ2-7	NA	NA	TGTGCCAGCAGCTTAGTGGGTTATACGGTCTCCTACGAGCAGTACTTC	CASSLVGYTVSYEQYF
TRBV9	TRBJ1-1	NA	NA	TGTGCCGGCAGCGTCGACGGTTTTGAAGCTTTCTTT	CAGSVDGFEAFF
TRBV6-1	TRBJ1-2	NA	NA	TGTGCCAGCAGTGAAACAATCTCTAACTATGGCTACACCTTC	CASSETISNYGYTF
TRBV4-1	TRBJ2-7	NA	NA	TGCGCCAGCAGCCAACAGGGTCTGGAGCAGTACTTC	CASSQQGLEQYF
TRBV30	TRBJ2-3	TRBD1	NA	TGTGCCTGGACAGGGGGCATAAGCACAGATACGCAGTATTTT	CAWTGGISTDTQYF
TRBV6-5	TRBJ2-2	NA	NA	TGTGCCAGCAGTTCAGGACTACCGAACTCCGGGGAGCTGTTTTTT	CASSSGLPNSGELFF
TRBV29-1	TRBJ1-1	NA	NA	TGCAGCGCCGCGGGGGGATTGAACACTGAAGCTTTCTTT	CSAAGGLNTEAFF